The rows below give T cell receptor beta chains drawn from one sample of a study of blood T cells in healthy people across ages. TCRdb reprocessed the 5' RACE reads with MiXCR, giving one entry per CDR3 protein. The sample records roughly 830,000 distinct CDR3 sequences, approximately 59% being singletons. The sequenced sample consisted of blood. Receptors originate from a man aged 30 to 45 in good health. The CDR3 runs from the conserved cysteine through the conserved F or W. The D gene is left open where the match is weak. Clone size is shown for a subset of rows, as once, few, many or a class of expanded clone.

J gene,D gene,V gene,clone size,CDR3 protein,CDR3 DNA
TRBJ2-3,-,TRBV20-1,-,CSARNQRQYSTDTQYF,TGCAGTGCTAGAAACCAGAGACAGTACAGCACAGATACGCAGTATTTT
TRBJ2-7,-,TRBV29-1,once,CSVQGPISYEQYF,TGCAGCGTTCAGGGGCCTATCTCCTACGAGCAGTACTTC
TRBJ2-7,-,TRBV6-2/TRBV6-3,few,CASSYLSSYEQYF,TGTGCCAGCAGTTACCTCAGTTCCTACGAGCAGTACTTC
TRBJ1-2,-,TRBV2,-,CASGPTLGRTF,TGTGCCAGCGGCCCGACACTAGGCCGCACCTTC
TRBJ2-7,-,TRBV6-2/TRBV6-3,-,CASSPDNSGEQYF,TGTGCCAGCAGCCCAGACAATTCTGGCGAGCAGTACTTC
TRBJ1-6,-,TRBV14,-,CASSQDDWRTSPLHF,TGTGCCAGCAGCCAAGATGATTGGAGAACGTCACCCCTCCACTTT
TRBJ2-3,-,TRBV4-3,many,CASSQASGAGSDTQYF,TGCGCCAGCAGCCAAGCCTCGGGGGCCGGCTCAGATACGCAGTATTTT
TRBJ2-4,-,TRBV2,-,CASSPRQSAIQYF,TGTGCCAGCAGTCCCCGACAGTCCGCAATTCAGTACTTC
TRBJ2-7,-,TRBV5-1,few,CASSIDPIYEQYF,TGCGCCAGCAGCATAGACCCCATCTACGAGCAGTACTTC
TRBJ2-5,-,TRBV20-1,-,CSALQGFAGETQYF,TGCAGTGCTTTACAGGGATTTGCGGGAGAGACCCAGTACTTC
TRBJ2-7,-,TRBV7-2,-,CASSLDPGYNEQYF,TGTGCCAGCAGCCTAGACCCAGGGTACAATGAGCAGTACTTC
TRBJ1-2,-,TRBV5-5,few,CASSLDRFGYTF,TGTGCCAGCAGCTTGGACAGGTTTGGCTACACCTTC
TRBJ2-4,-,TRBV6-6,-,CASRGGLGKNIQYF,TGTGCCAGCAGGGGCGGTTTGGGCAAAAACATTCAGTACTTC
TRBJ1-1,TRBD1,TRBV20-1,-,CRGQTGGNTEAFF,TGCAGGGGGCAGACAGGGGGCAACACTGAAGCTTTCTTT
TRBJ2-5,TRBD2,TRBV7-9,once,CASSLSETSYLEGQYF,TGTGCCAGCAGCTTATCCGAGACTAGCTATCTTGAGGGGCAGTACTTC
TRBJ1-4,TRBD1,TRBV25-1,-,CASSGTGVGNEKLFF,TGTGCCAGCAGTGGAACAGGGGTGGGTAATGAAAAACTGTTTTTT
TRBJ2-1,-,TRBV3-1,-,CASSQLASSYNEQFF,TGTGCCAGCAGCCAACTAGCGAGCTCCTACAATGAGCAGTTCTTC
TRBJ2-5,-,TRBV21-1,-,CASSKGRLAGASETQYF,TGTGCCAGCAGCAAAGGACGACTAGCGGGAGCCTCGGAGACCCAGTACTTC
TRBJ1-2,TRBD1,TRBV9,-,CASSVGGQGRNSYTF,TGTGCCAGCAGCGTGGGGGGACAGGGTCGTAATAGCTACACCTTC
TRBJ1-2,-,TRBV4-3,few,CASSPQGWREGYGYTF,TGCGCCAGCAGCCCCCAGGGCTGGAGGGAGGGCTATGGCTACACCTTC
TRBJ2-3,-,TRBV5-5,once,CASSSSPPTDTQYF,TGTGCCAGCAGCTCATCCCCACCCACAGATACGCAGTATTTT
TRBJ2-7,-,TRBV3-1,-,CTSSQGRVITEQYF,TGTACCAGCAGCCAAGGGCGGGTAATTACCGAGCAGTACTTC
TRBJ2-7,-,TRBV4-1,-,CASSQTTSYEQYF,TGCGCCAGCAGCCAGACCACCTCCTACGAGCAGTACTTC
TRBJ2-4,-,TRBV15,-,CATSRDLGLAKNIQYF,TGTGCCACCAGCAGAGATTTGGGGTTGGCCAAAAACATTCAGTACTTC
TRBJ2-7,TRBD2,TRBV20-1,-,CSARDAAGGPYEQYF,TGCAGTGCTAGAGATGCGGCGGGGGGCCCCTACGAGCAGTACTTC
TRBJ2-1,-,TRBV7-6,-,CASSFGTDKFF,TGTGCCAGCAGCTTCGGCACGGATAAGTTCTTC
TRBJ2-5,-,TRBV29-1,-,CSVPLRPGQETQYF,TGCAGCGTCCCTCTCCGGCCAGGGCAAGAGACCCAGTACTTC
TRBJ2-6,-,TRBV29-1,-,CSVAGVGANVLTF,TGCAGCGTTGCAGGGGTCGGGGCCAACGTCCTGACTTTC
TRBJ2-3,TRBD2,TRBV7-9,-,CASSSTSGTYPSTDTQYF,TGTGCCAGCAGCTCGACTAGCGGGACCTACCCCAGCACAGATACGCAGTATTTT
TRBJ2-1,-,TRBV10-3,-,CAIGPGLNNEQFF,TGTGCCATCGGGCCAGGTCTAAACAATGAGCAGTTCTTC
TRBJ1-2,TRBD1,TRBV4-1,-,CASSLGQGGFVGYTF,TGCGCCAGCAGCCTGGGACAGGGAGGTTTCGTGGGCTACACCTTC